Listed below are T cell receptor beta chains from one sample, sequenced in a study of identical twins. TCRdb called the 5' RACE reads again in MiXCR, with one record for every CDR3 protein. The sample holds hundreds of thousands of distinct CDR3 sequences; 20% to 25% are singletons and the top ten take about 4.3%. This same sample was also taken into another study, of T cells expressing NK-cell markers.

Sequencing input: PBMCs. The receptors were gathered from a woman between 18 and 30 years old in good health. CDR3s include the opening cysteine and the closing phenylalanine or tryptophan. A D gene is named only where the DNA matches it firmly. Size values are once, few and many counts, or a class for expanded clones, and some rows have none.

v_call	clone_size	d_call	j_call	cdr3_nt	cdr3_aa
TRBV4-1	few	NA	TRBJ2-1	TGCGCCAGCAGCCAAGTGATAGGCGGGTATGAGCAGTTCTTC	CASSQVIGGYEQFF
TRBV5-8	NA	NA	TRBJ2-5	TGTGCCAGCAGCCCCTGGCGAGAGACCCAGTACTTC	CASSPWRETQYF
TRBV5-6	NA	TRBD2	TRBJ2-2	TGTGCCAGCAGTGTAGCGGGAGCCGCCCGCACCGGGGAGCTGTTTTTT	CASSVAGAARTGELFF
TRBV20-1	NA	NA	TRBJ1-5	TGCAGTGCTAAGGGACTGCCCGACGGACAGCCCCAGCATTTT	CSAKGLPDGQPQHF
TRBV5-1	few	NA	TRBJ2-7	TGCGCCAGCAGCTTCTTGGACGGGACCTACGAGCAGTACTTC	CASSFLDGTYEQYF
TRBV20-1	few	TRBD2	TRBJ2-1	TGCAGTGCTCGACCTTATCTAGCGGGGGAATACTATGAGCAGTTCTTC	CSARPYLAGEYYEQFF
TRBV12-3/TRBV12-4	few	NA	TRBJ2-3	TGTGCCAGCAGTCAAACACCCCCAACGCAGTATTTT	CASSQTPPTQYF
TRBV7-9	few	TRBD2	TRBJ2-1	TGTGCCAGCAGCTCGAGAGGACTAGCGTCCAATGAGCAGTTCTTC	CASSSRGLASNEQFF
TRBV20-1	NA	NA	TRBJ2-1	TGCAGTGCTAGTGTGGGGGCGGGTTACAATGAGCAGTTCTTC	CSASVGAGYNEQFF
TRBV7-9	NA	NA	TRBJ2-6	TGTGCCAGCATCCGGGGCTTTCTAAGGCCTGGGGCCAACGTCCTGACTTTC	CASIRGFLRPGANVLTF
TRBV5-5	many	NA	TRBJ2-7	TGTGCCAGCAGCTTGGGATGGAGCTCCTACGAGCAGTACTTC	CASSLGWSSYEQYF
TRBV20-1	NA	NA	TRBJ2-2	TGCAGTGCTATACAGGGCGTCGCCGGGGAGCTGTTTTTT	CSAIQGVAGELFF
TRBV11-3	few	TRBD2	TRBJ2-5	TGTGCCAGCAGCTTTCCCTGGACTAGCGGGAGCCAAGAGACCCAGTACTTC	CASSFPWTSGSQETQYF
TRBV10-1	few	TRBD2	TRBJ2-5	TGCGCCAGCAGCAGCGGGGTGAGCGAGACCCAGTACTTC	CASSSGVSETQYF
TRBV12-3/TRBV12-4	few	NA	TRBJ2-1	TGTGCCAGCAGTTTCTGGAGGCGGACTTATTACAATGAGCAGTTCTTC	CASSFWRRTYYNEQFF
TRBV20-1	many	NA	TRBJ2-7	TGCAGTGTCCCGGGTAGGGACGAGCAGTACTTC	CSVPGRDEQYF
TRBV20-1	few	TRBD1	TRBJ2-5	TGCAGTGCCCCGACAGGGGGGGTCCAAGAGACCCAGTACTTC	CSAPTGGVQETQYF
TRBV7-2	few	TRBD2	TRBJ2-7	TGTGCCAGCAGCACCTCTAGCGGGAGTGGGTACGAGCAGTACTTC	CASSTSSGSGYEQYF
TRBV20-1	few	TRBD2	TRBJ2-5	TGCAGTGCTCGAACGGCTAGCGGTTCCCAAGAGACCCAGTACTTC	CSARTASGSQETQYF
TRBV20-1	few	NA	TRBJ1-5	TGCAGTGCTAGCGGGGTTAGCAATCAGCCCCAGCATTTT	CSASGVSNQPQHF
TRBV7-7	NA	NA	TRBJ1-5	TGTGCTAGCAGCTTAGGAGGGATCCTCAGGCAGCCCCAGCATTTT	CASSLGGILRQPQHF
TRBV24-1	NA	TRBD2	TRBJ2-3	TGTGCCACCAGTACAGGGACTAGTGCGGATACGCAGTATTTT	CATSTGTSADTQYF
TRBV20-1	few	NA	TRBJ2-1	TGCAGTGCTACGGGGGCTAGCCGATACAATGAGCAGTTCTTC	CSATGASRYNEQFF